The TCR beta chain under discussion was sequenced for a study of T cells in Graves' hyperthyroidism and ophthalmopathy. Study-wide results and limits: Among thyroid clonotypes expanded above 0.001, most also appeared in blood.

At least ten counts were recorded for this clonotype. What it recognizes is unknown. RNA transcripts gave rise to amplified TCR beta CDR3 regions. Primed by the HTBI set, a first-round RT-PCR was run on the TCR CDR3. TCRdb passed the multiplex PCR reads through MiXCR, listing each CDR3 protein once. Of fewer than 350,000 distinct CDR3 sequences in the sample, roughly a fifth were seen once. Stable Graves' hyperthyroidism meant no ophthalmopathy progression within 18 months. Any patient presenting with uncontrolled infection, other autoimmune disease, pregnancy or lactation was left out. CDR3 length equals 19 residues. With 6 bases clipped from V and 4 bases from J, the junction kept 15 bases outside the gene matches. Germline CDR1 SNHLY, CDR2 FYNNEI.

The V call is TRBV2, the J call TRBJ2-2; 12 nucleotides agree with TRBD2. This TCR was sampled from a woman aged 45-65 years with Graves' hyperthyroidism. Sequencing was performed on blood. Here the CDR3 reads CASRRKTSGGSRATGELFF. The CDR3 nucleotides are TGTGCCAGCAGAAGAAAGACTAGCGGGGGATCCCGGGCCACCGGGGAGCTGTTTTTT.